A selection of T cell receptor beta chains follows, all from one sample in a study of T cell changes during pregnancy in multiple sclerosis. The assay was immunoSEQ multiplex PCR, and TCRdb's table has in-frame clones only and misses some. This sample has some 100,000 clones, with around 92% found just once. Sequencing was performed on peripheral blood, taken in the second trimester of pregnancy. These receptors were taken from a female donor with multiple sclerosis, enrolled in a pregnancy study. Each CDR3 is given with its conserved first and last residue. Fields, in order: CDR3 protein, V gene.

CDR3: CSVATTRGTYTEAFF
V: TRBV29-1

CDR3: CASSPGLAHITGELFF
V: TRBV11-2

CDR3: CASSSIAGEETQYF
V: TRBV28

CDR3: CASSPPSSYPYEQYF
V: TRBV7-9

CDR3: CASSHNRGDKFSGNTIYF
V: TRBV16

CDR3: CASSSNEGVGTGELFF
V: TRBV5-1

CDR3: CASSSFDQPQHF
V: TRBV7-9

CDR3: CASSPGLFKETQYF
V: TRBV5-6

CDR3: CASSHEGGASTDTQYF
V: TRBV28

CDR3: CSASGGDEQFF
V: TRBV20-1

CDR3: CASRSLRGGQRWNEQYF
V: TRBV2

CDR3: CASSIQGATNEKLFF
V: TRBV11-2

CDR3: CASSPSRGGTEAFF
V: TRBV5-4

CDR3: CASSYSNGLANEQFF
V: TRBV6-6

CDR3: CASSLSLTGAEQYF
V: TRBV27

CDR3: CASSQVGQGSNEQFF
V: TRBV4-2

CDR3: CASSASDRVRETQYF
V: TRBV25-1

CDR3: CASSGQDERREKLFF
V: TRBV27

CDR3: CASSVGARDYYEQYF
V: TRBV9

CDR3: CASSPRQGATPNTEAFF
V: TRBV7-9

CDR3: CASSGGLSFYEQYF
V: TRBV7-9

CDR3: CASSSFRTGGAYEQYF
V: TRBV7-9

CDR3: CASSLVAGVIDTQYF
V: TRBV5-1

CDR3: CASSSPRTGWNTEAFF
V: TRBV5-6

CDR3: CASSLDLNTDTQYF
V: TRBV11-2

CDR3: CASSFGRAYNEQFF
V: TRBV27

CDR3: CASRREGDEQFF
V: TRBV4-2

CDR3: CASSLDQGSGELFF
V: TRBV7-9

CDR3: CASSPYEGKGYEQYF
V: TRBV9

CDR3: CASSISSGRASTGELFF
V: TRBV9

CDR3: CASSLSPGLALEQYF
V: TRBV27

CDR3: CASSLTQVANVLTF
V: TRBV7-9

CDR3: CASSVVRLAGVNEQFF
V: TRBV9

CDR3: CASSQDGLDTEAFF
V: TRBV4-1

CDR3: CASSYKGSKTQYF
V: TRBV6-5

CDR3: CASSPDRASNQPQHF
V: TRBV6-5

CDR3: CASSLRDNSYEQYF
V: TRBV7-6

CDR3: CASSAPGQNTEAFF
V: TRBV28

CDR3: CASSLLAIGELFF
V: TRBV27

CDR3: CASSPPGQRLTEAFF
V: TRBV5-1

CDR3: CASSFEGSETQYF
V: TRBV11-3

CDR3: CASSLSWAVHTGELFF
V: TRBV27

CDR3: CASSLGQGSTDTQYF
V: TRBV5-1

CDR3: CASTGLAGGLGEQFF
V: TRBV19

CDR3: CASSFTSGGETQYF
V: TRBV5-1

CDR3: CASSFGGLDEKLFF
V: TRBV5-4